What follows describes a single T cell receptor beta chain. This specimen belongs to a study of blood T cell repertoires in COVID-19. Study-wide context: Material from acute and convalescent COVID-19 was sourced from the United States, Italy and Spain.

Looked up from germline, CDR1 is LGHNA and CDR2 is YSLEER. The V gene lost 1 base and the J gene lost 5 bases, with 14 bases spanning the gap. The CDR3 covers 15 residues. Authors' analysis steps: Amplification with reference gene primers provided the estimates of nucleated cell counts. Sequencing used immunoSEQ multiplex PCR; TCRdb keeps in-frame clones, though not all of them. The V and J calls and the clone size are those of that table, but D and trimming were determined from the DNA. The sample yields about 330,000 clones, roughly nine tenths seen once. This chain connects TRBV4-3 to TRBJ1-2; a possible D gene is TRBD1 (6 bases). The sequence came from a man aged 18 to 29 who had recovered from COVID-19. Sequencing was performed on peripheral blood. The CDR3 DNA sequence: TGCGCCAGCAGCCAAGCCTCGACAGGAGAATATGGCTACACCTTC. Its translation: CASSQASTGEYGYTF.